These T cell receptor beta chains were read from a single sample in a study of T cells in tumors after PD-1 blockade. Sequencing used immunoSEQ multiplex PCR; TCRdb keeps in-frame clones, though not all of them. The sample lists roughly 60,000 clones; about four fifths were seen once. Source: PBMCs, taken before anti-PD-1 treatment. These receptors originate from a human donor with basal cell carcinoma. CDR3s include the opening cysteine and the closing phenylalanine or tryptophan. The order of the fields is V gene, clone size, CDR3 protein. Size is omitted from some rows. Given values are once, few, many or a class for expanded clones.

>TRBV7-2|.
CASSSGQGSNEQFF
>TRBV5-1|many
CASSPGTGGDEQYF
>TRBV19|.
CASSIGQGAIPLHF
>TRBV5-6|.
CASSFDLGQLRTDTQYF
>TRBV5-1|once
CASSLGDFTGELFF
>TRBV6-5|.
CASRGPGGKDTQYF
>TRBV6-5|.
CATLKTDPTPYEQYF
>TRBV6-1|.
CASSDRGNIQYF
>TRBV30|.
CAWSGQTLNYGYTF
>TRBV1|few
CTSSQDQRGRETQYF
>TRBV2|.
CASSEANRGQGKLFF
>TRBV3-1/TRBV3-2|.
CASSQRTSGVYNEQFF
>TRBV7-9|.
CASSSRQGFNTEAFF
>TRBV7-7|.
CASSWDRNTGELFF
>TRBV5-4|.
CASSPGVRGGSSGANVLTF
>TRBV6-2/TRBV6-3|.
CASSRTGTGVKDTQYF
>TRBV30|few
CAWLRGTPYNEQFF
>TRBV10-2|.
CASSDSGLAKNIQYF
>TRBV25-1|.
CASSDPGTVGKLFF
>TRBV5-8|.
CASSRRDRGFSNQPQHF
>TRBV21-1|.
CASSKLGWSSYNEQFF
>TRBV6-1|.
CASSEDWGRTGNGYTF
>TRBV6-5|.
CASSYRDPESNVLTF
>TRBV10-2|.
CASRASQETQYF
>TRBV6-2/TRBV6-3|.
CASSGRADTQYF
>TRBV6-5|.
CASTGTVQETQYF
>TRBV29-1|once
CSLRLAGRTGNEQFF
>TRBV6-5|.
CASSNHATGVLRYTF
>TRBV25-1|.
CASTQEGPNTEAFF
>TRBV5-5|few
CASSLSGQGFNTIYF
>TRBV20-1|.
CSARDRAGYTF
>TRBV6-5|.
CATRTGPPHQPQHF
>TRBV10-2|.
CASSEKGVGWYGYTF
>TRBV14|.
CASSHWGGAPSTDTQYF
>TRBV27|.
CASSSTGTGGGRAFF